These T cell receptor beta chains were read from a single sample in a study of T cell responses to AZD1222 COVID-19 vaccine. Only in-frame clones appear in the TCRdb table, and some are missing; sequencing was by immunoSEQ multiplex PCR. Here the sample spans approximately 150,000 clones, roughly 90% being singletons. The material sequenced was peripheral blood, taken on day 0 of AZD1222 vaccination. The receptor set was obtained from an adult in good health. The CDR3 runs from the conserved cysteine through the conserved F or W. The order of the fields is D gene, V gene, J gene, clone size, CDR3 protein, CDR3 DNA. The D gene is left open where the match is weak. For some rows the clone size is stated as once, few or many, or as a class when expanded; others skip it.

>TRBD1|TRBV3-1/TRBV3-2|TRBJ2-7|once
CASSHRGYEQYF
TGTGCCAGCAGCCACAGGGGGTACGAGCAGTACTTC
>NA|TRBV28|TRBJ1-2|NA
CAGANSDYGYTF
TGTGCCGGCGCCAATTCGGACTATGGCTACACCTTC
>TRBD2|TRBV4-2|TRBJ2-3|NA
CASSQGLAVTDTQYF
TGTGCCAGCAGCCAGGGACTAGCGGTCACAGATACGCAGTATTTT
>TRBD1|TRBV6-2/TRBV6-3|TRBJ1-5|NA
CASSIPRGQGQPQHF
TGTGCCAGCAGCATCCCCAGGGGGCAGGGTCAGCCCCAGCATTTT
>NA|TRBV5-8|TRBJ2-7|NA
CASSKGTDVSYEQYF
TGTGCCAGCAGCAAGGGGACCGACGTATCCTACGAGCAGTACTTC
>NA|TRBV18|TRBJ1-2|NA
CASSPVVAGAKDYGYTF
TGTGCCAGCTCACCAGTTGTCGCAGGTGCCAAGGACTATGGCTACACCTTC
>NA|TRBV24-1|TRBJ2-1|NA
CATSDLNLAGSQQFF
TGTGCCACCAGTGATTTGAACCTAGCAGGTTCTCAGCAGTTCTTC
>TRBD1|TRBV2|TRBJ1-6|NA
CASREPGQGNNSPLHF
TGTGCCAGCAGAGAACCGGGACAGGGGAATAATTCACCCCTCCACTTT
>TRBD2|TRBV10-2|TRBJ2-7|NA
CATLLAGGFEQYF
TGCGCCACCTTACTAGCGGGAGGGTTCGAGCAGTACTTC
>NA|TRBV5-8|TRBJ2-3|NA
CASRYTGTDTQYF
TGTGCCAGCAGATACACAGGGACAGATACGCAGTATTTT
>NA|TRBV3-1/TRBV3-2|TRBJ1-3|NA
CASSQWGLGGNTIYF
TGTGCCAGCAGCCAATGGGGGCTGGGAGGAAACACCATATATTTT
>TRBD1|TRBV19|TRBJ1-5|NA
CASSIDHGRGGNQPQHF
TGTGCCAGTAGTATAGATCACGGCAGGGGGGGCAATCAGCCCCAGCATTTT
>TRBD1|TRBV4-1|TRBJ2-6|NA
CASSQGQGVSGANVLTF
TGCGCCAGCAGCCAGGGACAGGGTGTCTCTGGGGCCAACGTCCTGACTTTC
>TRBD1|TRBV5-4|TRBJ1-2|NA
CASSPWGQGIYGYTF
TGTGCCAGCAGCCCCTGGGGACAGGGGATATATGGCTACACCTTC
>NA|TRBV28|TRBJ1-1|NA
CASSSGSNTEAFF
TGTGCCAGCAGTTCCGGAAGTAACACTGAAGCTTTCTTT
>TRBD2|TRBV6-5|TRBJ2-1|NA
CASSLGLASYNEQFF
TGTGCCAGCAGTCTAGGACTAGCGTCCTACAATGAGCAGTTCTTC
>NA|TRBV27|TRBJ2-7|NA
CASSRRGEGQYEQYF
TGTGCCAGCTCCCGGAGGGGGGAGGGCCAGTACGAGCAGTACTTC
>TRBD1|TRBV4-1|TRBJ1-6|NA
CASSQDWGAGGNSPLHF
TGCGCCAGCAGCCAAGATTGGGGTGCAGGGGGTAATTCACCCCTCCACTTT
>TRBD1|TRBV28|TRBJ1-5|NA
CASSIRVGQGARQPQHF
TGTGCCAGCAGTATCCGCGTCGGACAGGGGGCACGGCAGCCCCAGCATTTT
>NA|TRBV11-3|TRBJ1-3|NA
CASSSQRGQSGNTIYF
TGTGCCAGCAGCTCTCAGCGAGGACAATCTGGAAACACCATATATTTT
>NA|TRBV21-1|TRBJ1-5|NA
CASPRQSNQPQHF
TGTGCCAGCCCTAGACAGAGCAATCAGCCCCAGCATTTT
>TRBD1|TRBV4-1|TRBJ1-1|NA
CASSPGQGATEAFF
TGCGCCAGCAGCCCGGGACAGGGAGCGACTGAAGCTTTCTTT
>TRBD1|TRBV29-1|TRBJ1-2|NA
CSVEEGKGASHSGYTF
TGCAGCGTTGAAGAGGGAAAGGGGGCAAGTCATAGTGGCTACACCTTC
>TRBD2|TRBV6-2/TRBV6-3|TRBJ2-1|NA
CASSQLAETYNEQFF
TGTGCCAGCAGTCAACTAGCGGAGACATACAATGAGCAGTTCTTC
>TRBD1|TRBV15|TRBJ2-3|once
CATSRRDRGDTQYF
TGTGCCACCAGCAGGCGAGACAGGGGAGATACGCAGTATTTT
>TRBD2|TRBV3-1/TRBV3-2|TRBJ2-3|NA
CASSRTSAPDTQYF
TGTGCCAGCAGCCGGACTAGCGCCCCAGATACGCAGTATTTT
>NA|TRBV14|TRBJ2-3|NA
CASSRAGLGTDTQYF
TGTGCCAGCAGCCGTGCGGGGTTGGGGACAGATACGCAGTATTTT
>NA|TRBV5-1|TRBJ1-2|NA
CASSLGGAGNYGYTF
TGCGCCAGCAGCTTGGGTGGAGCAGGGAACTATGGCTACACCTTC
>TRBD1|TRBV5-4|TRBJ2-2|NA
CASSWTGTGELFF
TGTGCCAGCAGCTGGACAGGGACCGGGGAGCTGTTTTTT
>NA|TRBV11-2|TRBJ2-7|once
CASSYGELRYEQYF
TGTGCCAGCAGCTACGGGGAGTTGAGGTACGAGCAGTACTTC
>NA|TRBV6-5|TRBJ1-3|NA
CASLGGTSGNTIYF
TGTGCCAGCCTCGGGGGAACCTCTGGAAACACCATATATTTT
>TRBD2|TRBV7-6|TRBJ2-1|NA
CASSLSGLAGTYNEQFF
TGTGCCAGCAGCTTATCAGGACTAGCGGGAACCTACAATGAGCAGTTCTTC
>NA|TRBV18|TRBJ1-5|NA
CASRNGGSQPQHF
TGTGCCAGCAGGAACGGGGGAAGTCAGCCCCAGCATTTT
>TRBD2|TRBV11-2|TRBJ2-7|NA
CASSLPPGGGSGYEQYF
TGTGCCAGCAGCTTACCCCCCGGCGGCGGGAGTGGGTACGAGCAGTACTTC
>NA|TRBV7-6|TRBJ1-5|NA
CASSLAGAKDQPQHF
TGTGCCAGCAGCTTAGCAGGCGCCAAGGATCAGCCCCAGCATTTT
>TRBD2|TRBV6-6|TRBJ2-3|NA
CASSYSERDDTQYF
TGTGCCAGCAGTTACAGCGAGCGGGATGATACGCAGTATTTT
>NA|TRBV27|TRBJ1-1|NA
CASSFSGAEAFF
TGTGCCAGCTCCTTTAGCGGGGCTGAAGCTTTCTTT